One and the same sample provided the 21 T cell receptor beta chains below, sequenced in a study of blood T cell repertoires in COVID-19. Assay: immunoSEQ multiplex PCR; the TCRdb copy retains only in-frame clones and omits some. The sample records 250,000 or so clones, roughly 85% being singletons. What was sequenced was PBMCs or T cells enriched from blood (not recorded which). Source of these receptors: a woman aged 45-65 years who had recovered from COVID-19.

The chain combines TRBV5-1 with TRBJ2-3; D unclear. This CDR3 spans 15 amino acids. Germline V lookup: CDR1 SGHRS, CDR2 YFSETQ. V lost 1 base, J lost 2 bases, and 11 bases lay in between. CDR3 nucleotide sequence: TGCGCCAGCAGCTTGTTAGATCCGAACACAGATACGCAGTATTTT. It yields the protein CASSLLDPNTDTQYF.

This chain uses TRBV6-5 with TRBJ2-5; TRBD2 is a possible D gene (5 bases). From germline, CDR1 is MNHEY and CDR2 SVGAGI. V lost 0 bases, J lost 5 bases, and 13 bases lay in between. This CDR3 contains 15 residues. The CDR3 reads CASSYSSGPPETQYF. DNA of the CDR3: TGTGCCAGCAGTTACTCCAGCGGACCCCCGGAGACCCAGTACTTC.

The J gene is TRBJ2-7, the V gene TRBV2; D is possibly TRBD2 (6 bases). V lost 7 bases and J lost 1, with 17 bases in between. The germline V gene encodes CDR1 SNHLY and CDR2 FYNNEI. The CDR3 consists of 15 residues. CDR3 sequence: CASTSGGSRSYEQYF. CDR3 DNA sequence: TGTGCCAGCACTAGTGGGGGGAGTCGGTCCTACGAGCAGTACTTC. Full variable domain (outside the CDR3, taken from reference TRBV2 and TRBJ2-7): EPEVTQTPSHQVTQMGQEVILRCVPISNHLYFYWYRQILGQKVEFLVSFYNNEISEKSEIFDDQFSVERPDGSNFTLKIRSTKLEDSAMYFCASTSGGSRSYEQYFGPGTRLTVT.

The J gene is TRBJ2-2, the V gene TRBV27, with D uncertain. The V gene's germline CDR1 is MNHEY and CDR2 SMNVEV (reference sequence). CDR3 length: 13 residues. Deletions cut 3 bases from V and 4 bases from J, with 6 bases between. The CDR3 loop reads CASSFLATGELFF. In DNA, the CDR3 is TGTGCCAGCAGTTTCTTGGCCACCGGGGAGCTGTTTTTT.

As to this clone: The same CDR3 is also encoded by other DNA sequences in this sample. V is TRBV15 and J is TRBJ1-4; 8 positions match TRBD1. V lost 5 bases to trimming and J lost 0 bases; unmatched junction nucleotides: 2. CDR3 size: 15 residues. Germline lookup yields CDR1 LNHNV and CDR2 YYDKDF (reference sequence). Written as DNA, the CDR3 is TGTGCCACCAGCGTACAGGGGGCAACTAATGAAAAACTGTTTTTT. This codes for CATSVQGATNEKLFF. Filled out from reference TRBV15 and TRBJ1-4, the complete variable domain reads DAMVIQNPRYQVTQFGKPVTLSCSQTLNHNVMYWYQQKSSQAPKLLFHYYDKDFNNEADTPDNFQSRRPNTSFCFLDIRSPGLGDTAMYLCATSVQGATNEKLFFGSGTQLSVL.

CDR3: CASAGPGGGRAYNEQFF. The CDR3 bases are TGTGCTAGTGCCGGACCCGGGGGGGGGAGAGCCTACAATGAGCAGTTCTTC. The rearrangement uses TRBV12-5 and TRBJ2-1; TRBD2 matches at 8 bases. The CDR3 consists of 17 residues. Germline CDR1 is LGHNT and CDR2 is FRNRAP. V lost 7 bases and J lost 2; bases outside the gene matches: 13.

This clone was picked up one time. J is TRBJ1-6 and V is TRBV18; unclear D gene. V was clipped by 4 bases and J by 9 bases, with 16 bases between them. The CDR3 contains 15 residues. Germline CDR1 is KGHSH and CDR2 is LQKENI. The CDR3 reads CASSLSVQRFSPLHF. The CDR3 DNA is TGTGCCAGCTCACTATCCGTCCAGAGGTTTTCACCCCTCCACTTT.

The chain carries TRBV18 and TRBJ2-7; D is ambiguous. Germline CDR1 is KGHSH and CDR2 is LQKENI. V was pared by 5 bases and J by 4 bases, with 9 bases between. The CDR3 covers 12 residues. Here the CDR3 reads CASSANQYEQYF. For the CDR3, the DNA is TGTGCCAGCTCAGCCAATCAGTACGAGCAGTACTTC. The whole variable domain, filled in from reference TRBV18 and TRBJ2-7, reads NAGVMQNPRHLVRRRGQEARLRCSPMKGHSHVYWYRQLPEEGLKFMVYLQKENIIDESGMPKERFSAEFPKEGPSILRIQQVVRGDSAAYFCASSANQYEQYFGPGTRLTVT.

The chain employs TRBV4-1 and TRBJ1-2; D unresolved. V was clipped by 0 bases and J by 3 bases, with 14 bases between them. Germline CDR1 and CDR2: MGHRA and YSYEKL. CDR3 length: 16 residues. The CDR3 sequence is CASSQDPEADHYGYTF. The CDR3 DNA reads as TGCGCCAGCAGCCAAGATCCGGAAGCGGACCACTATGGCTACACCTTC.

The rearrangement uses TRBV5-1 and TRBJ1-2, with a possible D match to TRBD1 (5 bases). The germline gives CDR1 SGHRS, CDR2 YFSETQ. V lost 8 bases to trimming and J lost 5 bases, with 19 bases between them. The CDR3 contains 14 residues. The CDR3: CASKPGQGTYGYTF. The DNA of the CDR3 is TGCGCCAGTAAGCCAGGGCAGGGTACTTATGGCTACACCTTC.

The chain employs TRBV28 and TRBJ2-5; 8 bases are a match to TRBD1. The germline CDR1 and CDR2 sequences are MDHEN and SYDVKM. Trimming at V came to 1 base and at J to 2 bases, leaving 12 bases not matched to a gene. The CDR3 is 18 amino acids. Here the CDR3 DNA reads TGTGCCAGCAGTTTATATGATACCGGGACAGGCCTACAAGAGACCCAGTACTTC. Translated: CASSLYDTGTGLQETQYF.

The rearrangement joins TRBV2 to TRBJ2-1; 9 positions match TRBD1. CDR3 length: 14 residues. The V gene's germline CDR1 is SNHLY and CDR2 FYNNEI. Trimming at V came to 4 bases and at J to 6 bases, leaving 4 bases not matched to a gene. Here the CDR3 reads CASSARTGVNEQFF. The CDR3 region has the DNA TGTGCCAGCAGTGCGCGGACAGGGGTCAATGAGCAGTTCTTC. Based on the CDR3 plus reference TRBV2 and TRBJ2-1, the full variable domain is EPEVTQTPSHQVTQMGQEVILRCVPISNHLYFYWYRQILGQKVEFLVSFYNNEISEKSEIFDDQFSVERPDGSNFTLKIRSTKLEDSAMYFCASSARTGVNEQFFGPGTRLTVL.

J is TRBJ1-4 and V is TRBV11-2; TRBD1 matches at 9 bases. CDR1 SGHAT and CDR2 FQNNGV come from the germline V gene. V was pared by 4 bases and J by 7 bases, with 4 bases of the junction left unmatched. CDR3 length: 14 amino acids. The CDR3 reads CASSSGQGLEKLFF. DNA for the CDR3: TGTGCCAGCAGCTCAGGACAGGGGCTTGAAAAACTGTTTTTT.

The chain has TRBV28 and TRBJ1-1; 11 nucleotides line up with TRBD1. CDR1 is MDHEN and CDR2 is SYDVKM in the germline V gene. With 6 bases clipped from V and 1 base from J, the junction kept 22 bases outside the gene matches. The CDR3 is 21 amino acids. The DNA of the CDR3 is TGTGCCAGCAGAACAAGACATCCGGGACAGGGGGGCAAAACGGGGAACACTGAAGCTTTCTTT. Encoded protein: CASRTRHPGQGGKTGNTEAFF.

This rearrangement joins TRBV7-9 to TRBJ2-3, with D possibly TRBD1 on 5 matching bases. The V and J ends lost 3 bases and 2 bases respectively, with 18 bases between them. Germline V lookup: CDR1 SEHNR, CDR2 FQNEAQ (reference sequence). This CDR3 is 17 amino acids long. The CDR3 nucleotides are TGTGCCAGCAGCTTGAAGGGGCCCGTGAGCTCCACAGATACGCAGTATTTT. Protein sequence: CASSLKGPVSSTDTQYF.

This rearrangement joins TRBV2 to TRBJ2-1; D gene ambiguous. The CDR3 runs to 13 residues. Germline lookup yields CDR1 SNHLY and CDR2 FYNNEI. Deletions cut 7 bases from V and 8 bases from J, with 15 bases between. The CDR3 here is CASNPPGPYEQFF. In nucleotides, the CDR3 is TGTGCCAGCAACCCCCCAGGCCCATATGAGCAGTTCTTC. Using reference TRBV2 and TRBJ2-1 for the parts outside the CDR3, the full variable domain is EPEVTQTPSHQVTQMGQEVILRCVPISNHLYFYWYRQILGQKVEFLVSFYNNEISEKSEIFDDQFSVERPDGSNFTLKIRSTKLEDSAMYFCASNPPGPYEQFFGPGTRLTVL.

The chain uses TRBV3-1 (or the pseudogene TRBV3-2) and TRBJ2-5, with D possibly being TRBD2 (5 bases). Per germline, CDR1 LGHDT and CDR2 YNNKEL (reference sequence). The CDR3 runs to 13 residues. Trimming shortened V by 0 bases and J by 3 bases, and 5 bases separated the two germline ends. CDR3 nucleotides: TGTGCCAGCAGCCAAGAGAGGGAAGAGACCCAGTACTTC. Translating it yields CASSQEREETQYF.

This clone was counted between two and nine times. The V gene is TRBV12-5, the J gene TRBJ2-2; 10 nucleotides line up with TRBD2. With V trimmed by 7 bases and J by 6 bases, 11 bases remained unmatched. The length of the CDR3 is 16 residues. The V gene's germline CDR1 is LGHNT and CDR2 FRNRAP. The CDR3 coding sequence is TGTGCTAGTGTTAAAACCGGGACTAGCGTCGCCGGGGAGCTGTTTTTT. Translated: CASVKTGTSVAGELFF.

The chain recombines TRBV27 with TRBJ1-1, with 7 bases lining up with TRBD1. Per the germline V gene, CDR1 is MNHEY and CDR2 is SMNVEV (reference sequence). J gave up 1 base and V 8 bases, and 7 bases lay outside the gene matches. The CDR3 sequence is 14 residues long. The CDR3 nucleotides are TGTGCCAGCTCTCGGGACAGTGAGAACACTGAAGCTTTCTTT. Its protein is CASSRDSENTEAFF.

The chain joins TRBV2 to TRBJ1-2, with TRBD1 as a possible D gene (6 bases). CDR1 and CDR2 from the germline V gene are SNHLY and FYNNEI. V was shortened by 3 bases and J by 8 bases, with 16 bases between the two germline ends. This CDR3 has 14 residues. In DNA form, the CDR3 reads TGTGCCAGCAGTGAGGGGACATCCCCGGAGGGCTACACCTTC. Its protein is CASSEGTSPEGYTF.

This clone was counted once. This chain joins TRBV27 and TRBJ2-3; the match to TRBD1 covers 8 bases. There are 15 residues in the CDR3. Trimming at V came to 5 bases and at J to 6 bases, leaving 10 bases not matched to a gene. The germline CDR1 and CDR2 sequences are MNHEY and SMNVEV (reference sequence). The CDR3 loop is CASSTRDRFRDTQYF. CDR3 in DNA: TGTGCCAGCAGTACGAGGGACAGGTTCAGGGATACGCAGTATTTT.